This is a list of T cell receptor beta chains from one sample in a study of shared clonotypes between healthy human individuals. Sequencing used immunoSEQ multiplex PCR; TCRdb keeps in-frame clones, though not all of them. The sample lists hundreds of thousands of clones, more than 70% occurring once. The sequenced sample was memory CD4+ T cells sorted from blood. Source of these receptors: a woman aged 25 to 45 in good health. CDR3s include the opening cysteine and the closing phenylalanine or tryptophan. The D gene is left open where the match is weak. Size is stated for part of the rows, as once, few or many counts, or as a class when the clone is expanded.

CDR3nt	CDR3aa	v_gene	j_gene	abundance	d_gene
TGTGCCAGTAGTGAAGACCCACGGGCCAGAAACTACTATGGCTACACCTTC	CASSEDPRARNYYGYTF	TRBV19	TRBJ1-2	once	.
TGTGCCAGCAGCTTAGCGGCTGGAGGGACTGCCGAGCAGTACTTC	CASSLAAGGTAEQYF	TRBV7-2	TRBJ2-7	.	.
TGTGCCTGGATCCTTCCCCGGGGAGGGAGCTCCTACAATGAGCAGTTCTTC	CAWILPRGGSSYNEQFF	TRBV30	TRBJ2-1	.	TRBD2
TGTGCCAGCAGTTCTACAGGCTTGAACACTGAAGCTTTCTTT	CASSSTGLNTEAFF	TRBV28	TRBJ1-1	.	.
TGTGCCTCGACACTCAATACTAACTATGGCTACACCTTC	CASTLNTNYGYTF	TRBV28	TRBJ1-2	.	.
TGTGCCAGCAGTTTAGTGGGGACAGGAGGCTACGAGCAGTACTTC	CASSLVGTGGYEQYF	TRBV28	TRBJ2-7	.	TRBD1
TGTGCCAGTAGTATCAGAGGAGGGGAAAGTCGGGCGGACACTGAAGCTTTCTTT	CASSIRGGESRADTEAFF	TRBV19	TRBJ1-1	.	.
TGCGCCACCAGAGGACCGCGGGAGGGCACAGATACGCAGTATTTT	CATRGPREGTDTQYF	TRBV5-1	TRBJ2-3	once	TRBD2
TGCGCCAGCAGCCTGCACGGGACAGGGAATGAAAAACTGTTTTTT	CASSLHGTGNEKLFF	TRBV4-1	TRBJ1-4	.	TRBD1
TGTGCCAGCAGCCAACTGACTAGCGGGACCGAAACGCAGTATTTT	CASSQLTSGTETQYF	TRBV4-2	TRBJ2-3	.	TRBD2
TGTGCCAGCAGCTGGGTAGCGGGAGCTTCCGGGGAGCTGTTTTTT	CASSWVAGASGELFF	TRBV7-2	TRBJ2-2	.	TRBD2
TGTGCCAGCAGCTTACAGGGGTCGATCGGTGAAGCTTTCTTT	CASSLQGSIGEAFF	TRBV6-5	TRBJ1-1	few	TRBD1
TGTGCCAGCAGTTACTCTGCCGGGACCATGGACACTGAAGCTTTCTTT	CASSYSAGTMDTEAFF	TRBV6-5	TRBJ1-1	.	.
TGTGCCAGCAGCCAAGCGGCTAGCAGCACAGATACGCAGTATTTT	CASSQAASSTDTQYF	TRBV14	TRBJ2-3	once	.
TGTGCCAGTAGTCAGGGCGGGGAGCCCCCTTACGAGCAGTACTTC	CASSQGGEPPYEQYF	TRBV19	TRBJ2-7	.	.
TGTGCCAGCAGTGACTCCGAGACAGGCGCTTACACCATATATTTT	CASSDSETGAYTIYF	TRBV6-4	TRBJ1-3	.	.
TGTGCCAGTAGCCACCCTAGCGGGAGTTTCGATGAGCAGTTCTTC	CASSHPSGSFDEQFF	TRBV19	TRBJ2-1	.	TRBD2
TGTGCCAGCAGTGATGTCAGCCTTGCCTACAATGAGCAGTTCTTC	CASSDVSLAYNEQFF	TRBV25-1	TRBJ2-1	.	.
TGTGCCAGCAGCTTGGGGACTAGCCCCTACGAGCAGTACTTC	CASSLGTSPYEQYF	TRBV4-2	TRBJ2-7	.	TRBD2
TGTGCCAGCAGGCTTGCGGGGGGAGGCAATCAGCCCCAGCATTTT	CASRLAGGGNQPQHF	TRBV2	TRBJ1-5	.	.
TGTGCCAGCAGCTTATTCAGTCAGCCCCAGCATTTT	CASSLFSQPQHF	TRBV7-8	TRBJ1-5	.	.
TGTGCCAGCAGTGGTCGACAGGTCTCCGAGCAGTACTTC	CASSGRQVSEQYF	TRBV6-1	TRBJ2-7	many	.
TGTGCCAGCAGCCCTCTCTTGGCCCCTGGGGAGACCCAGTACTTC	CASSPLLAPGETQYF	TRBV5-6	TRBJ2-5	.	.
TGTGCCAGCAGCGGACTTAGGGTTTCCGAGCAGTACTTC	CASSGLRVSEQYF	TRBV6-1	TRBJ2-7	.	.
TGTGCCAGCAGCTTATCCGGGTACGAGCAGTACTTC	CASSLSGYEQYF	TRBV7-8	TRBJ2-7	.	.
TGTGCCACCAGCAGACGAGGGACTCTAGGCCCTAACTATGGCTACACCTTC	CATSRRGTLGPNYGYTF	TRBV15	TRBJ1-2	.	.
TGTGCCAGCTCACAAGAGGGTTTAGGTTACGAGCAGTACTTC	CASSQEGLGYEQYF	TRBV18	TRBJ2-7	few	.
TGTGCCAGCAGGGGTCTGGTGTCGACGACTTTCTTT	CASRGLVSTTFF	TRBV2	TRBJ1-1	few	.
TGTGCCAGCAGTCATTGGACTGGACACCTCGAGCAGTACTTC	CASSHWTGHLEQYF	TRBV11-2	TRBJ2-7	.	.
TGTGCCAGCTCCTTAAGCCCGACTAGTCACTCCTACAATGAGCAGTTCTTC	CASSLSPTSHSYNEQFF	TRBV18	TRBJ2-1	.	.
TGTGCCGCGACTAGCGGGAGGGGAAGGTATGAGCAGTTCTTC	CAATSGRGRYEQFF	TRBV11-2	TRBJ2-1	.	TRBD2
TGTGCCAGCACTTCTGAGGGAGAGGGGAGTTTGTCCTACAATGAGCAGTTCTTC	CASTSEGEGSLSYNEQFF	TRBV2	TRBJ2-1	.	.
TGTGCCAGCAGGAAACCGGGGACCGAAAAACTGTTTTTT	CASRKPGTEKLFF	TRBV7-2	TRBJ1-4	.	.
TGCAGCGTTGAAGGGACAGACAACCTTGAAGCTTTCTTT	CSVEGTDNLEAFF	TRBV29-1	TRBJ1-1	many	.
TGTGCCAGCAAGGACGACTTTTGGAGCAATCAGCCCCAGCATTTT	CASKDDFWSNQPQHF	TRBV2	TRBJ1-5	few	.
TGCAGCGTTTCTATACTGGGGGCTTTCTTT	CSVSILGAFF	TRBV29-1	TRBJ1-1	.	.
TGTGCCAGCAGTCGCCTTCGGACAGGGAGGATCTACGAGCAGTACTTC	CASSRLRTGRIYEQYF	TRBV27	TRBJ2-7	once	TRBD1
TGTGCCAGCAGCCGACCATCTAGCGATGAGCAGTTCTTC	CASSRPSSDEQFF	TRBV11-2	TRBJ2-1	.	.
TGTGCCAGCTCAGCAGACAGATCCTCTAACTATGGCTACACCTTC	CASSADRSSNYGYTF	TRBV18	TRBJ1-2	.	.
TGTGCCAGCAGCAAGACCGGGACAGGGCCCTACGAGCAGTACTTC	CASSKTGTGPYEQYF	TRBV11-2	TRBJ2-7	.	TRBD1
TGCGCCAGCAGGTATACCGGGACAGGGGACTATGGCTACACCTTC	CASRYTGTGDYGYTF	TRBV23-1	TRBJ1-2	.	TRBD1
TGTGCCAGCAGCTTACTGGGCCTAGGGGAAAACATTCAGTACTTC	CASSLLGLGENIQYF	TRBV7-9	TRBJ2-4	few	.
TGTGCCAGCAGGGACAGAAATAACTATGGCTACACCTTC	CASRDRNNYGYTF	TRBV5-6	TRBJ1-2	few	.